Sequencing of this TCR beta chain was carried out in a study of blood T cell repertoires in COVID-19. Germline CDR1 and CDR2: MNHEY and SVGAGI. The ends were cut back, 7 bases at V and 0 bases at J, with 10 bases in the middle. The CDR3 is 15 residues long. The method was immunoSEQ multiplex PCR; TCRdb's version includes in-frame clones alone and lacks a portion of them. The sample contains about 280,000 clones, about 85% of which appear only once. The age range of participants was about 18 to 100 years, with residence in approximately 25 US areas. Donors were grouped by their self-reported clinical history.

V is TRBV6-5 and J is TRBJ1-6; no clear D gene. The sequencing sample was made of PBMCs or T cells enriched from blood (not recorded which). This sequence was found in a woman aged 45 to 65 who had recovered from COVID-19. The CDR3 bases are TGTGCCAGCATCATAGGGAGCTCCTATAATTCACCCCTCCACTTT. It yields the protein CASIIGSSYNSPLHF.